Listed here are 25 T cell receptor beta chains from one sample, sequenced in a study of CD8 T cells in ankylosing spondylitis. From the 5' RACE reads, TCRdb called clonotypes with MiXCR, one entry per CDR3 protein. The data show about 150,000 distinct CDR3 sequences, roughly 11% seen once. Sequences were obtained from blood, either unsorted or a sorted T cell fraction (not recorded which). Receptors were obtained from a female donor with ankylosing spondylitis or in good health (not recorded which).

This clonotype has at least ten counts. The V and J genes are TRBV20-1 and TRBJ2-7; tentatively, D is TRBD1 or TRBD2 (6 bases each). V was trimmed by 5 bases and J by 1 base, leaving 12 bases between them. Germline V gene data show CDR1 as DFQATT and CDR2 as SNEGSKA (reference sequence). The CDR3 has 13 amino acids. CDR3 amino acids: CSAARDTSYEQYF. The CDR3 nucleotides read TGCAGTGCTGCGCGGGACACGTCCTACGAGCAGTACTTC.

This clonotype was observed at least ten times. V and J are TRBV15 and TRBJ2-3; 11 positions match TRBD2. Germline values: CDR1 LNHNV, CDR2 YYDKDF (reference sequence). With 5 bases clipped from V and 10 bases from J, the junction kept 5 bases outside the gene matches. The CDR3 length is 13 residues. For the CDR3, the DNA is TGTGCCACCAGCGCCCTACTAGCGGGAGCGCAGTATTTT. It encodes CATSALLAGAQYF.

There are many counts of this clonotype. The gene calls are TRBV7-9 and TRBJ1-4, with D perhaps matching TRBD1 (5 bases). The CDR3 totals 14 residues. The germline gives CDR1 SEHNR, CDR2 FQNEAQ (reference sequence). V was shortened by 5 bases and J by 5 bases, with 12 bases between the two germline ends. CDR3 residues: CASSRDRANEKLFF. The CDR3 DNA follows: TGTGCCAGCAGCCGTGACAGAGCCAATGAAAAACTGTTTTTT.

This clonotype was picked up many times. The chain couples TRBV20-1 to TRBJ2-7, with 9 bases aligning to TRBD2. V lost 0 bases, J lost 1 base, and 4 bases stayed unmatched. The CDR3 length is 15 residues. The V gene's germline CDR1 is DFQATT and CDR2 SNEGSKA (reference sequence). CDR3: CSARESLAGSYEQYF. CDR3 sequence (DNA): TGCAGTGCTAGAGAGTCCCTAGCGGGATCCTACGAGCAGTACTTC.

This clonotype has a count of ten or more. V usage is TRBV5-1 and J usage is TRBJ2-1; D gene uncertain. Germline V lookup: CDR1 SGHRS, CDR2 YFSETQ. The CDR3 sequence is 15 residues long. V lost 0 bases to trimming and J lost 7 bases, with 14 bases between them. The CDR3 spells CASSLEDPRWNEQFF. The CDR3 DNA reads TGCGCCAGCAGCTTGGAGGACCCCAGGTGGAATGAGCAGTTCTTC.

This clonotype showed up just a few times. The chain has TRBV5-1 and TRBJ1-2; a possible D gene is TRBD1 (5 bases). The CDR3 totals 15 residues. Trimming stripped 0 bases from V and 4 bases from J, with 13 bases between. The V gene's germline CDR1 is SGHRS and CDR2 YFSETQ. The CDR3 DNA reads TGCGCCAGCAGCTTGGGGGCAGGGCCGAGCTATGGCTACACCTTC. Its protein is CASSLGAGPSYGYTF. The full variable domain, with the rest looked up from reference TRBV5-1 and TRBJ1-2, is KAGVTQTPRYLIKTRGQQVTLSCSPISGHRSVSWYQQTPGQGLQFLFEYFSETQRNKGNFPGRFSGRQFSNSRSEMNVSTLELGDSALYLCASSLGAGPSYGYTFGSGTRLTVV.

This clonotype has at least ten counts. The chain links TRBV5-1 to TRBJ2-1, with TRBD2 matching over 8 bases. The CDR3 has 15 residues. CDR1 SGHRS and CDR2 YFSETQ come from the germline V gene. After removal of 1 base from V and 6 bases from J, the junction contained 6 bases not matched to a gene. Here the CDR3 reads CASSLPGLGPNEQFF. CDR3 nucleotide sequence: TGCGCCAGCAGCTTGCCGGGACTAGGCCCCAATGAGCAGTTCTTC. The variable domain in full, completed from reference TRBV5-1 and TRBJ2-1, reads KAGVTQTPRYLIKTRGQQVTLSCSPISGHRSVSWYQQTPGQGLQFLFEYFSETQRNKGNFPGRFSGRQFSNSRSEMNVSTLELGDSALYLCASSLPGLGPNEQFFGPGTRLTVL.

Ten or more counts support this clonotype. The gene calls are TRBV19 and TRBJ1-6; TRBD1 matches at 10 bases. J gave up 5 bases and V 9 bases, and 4 bases lay outside the gene matches. In germline, CDR1 is LNHDA, CDR2 SQIVND (reference sequence). This CDR3 has 14 amino acids. Written as DNA, the CDR3 is TGTGCCAGCCGGGACAGGGGAGATAATTCACCCCTCCACTTT. Translating gives CASRDRGDNSPLHF.

The chain joins TRBV5-6 to TRBJ2-3; D is unclear. TRBJ1-5 explains the end of the DNA better; the J call may be wrong. There are 12 residues in the CDR3. Germline values: CDR1 SGHDT, CDR2 YYEEEE. CDR3 DNA: TGTGCCAGCAGCTTGGATCCCTATACGCAGCATTTT. Translation: CASSLDPYTQHF.

This clonotype appeared many times. This sequence joins TRBV11-2 and TRBJ2-5; TRBD1 might be the D (6 bases). The CDR3 has 13 amino acids. CDR1 SGHAT and CDR2 FQNNGV come from the germline V gene. V was shortened by 2 bases and J by 5 bases, with 9 bases between the two germline ends. The CDR3 sequence is CASSLHRDETQYF. Written as DNA, the CDR3 is TGTGCCAGCAGCTTACACAGGGACGAGACCCAGTACTTC.

Ten or more counts support this clonotype. The V and J genes are TRBV19 and TRBJ1-5; the D is unclear. Between the trimmed V and J ends, which lost 6 bases and 0 bases, there was a span of 6 bases. Germline lookup yields CDR1 LNHDA and CDR2 SQIVND (reference sequence). CDR3 length equals 13 residues. The CDR3 coding sequence is TGTGCCAGTAGGTTTTATAGCAATCAGCCCCAGCATTTT. Amino acids: CASRFYSNQPQHF.

This clonotype was recorded a few times. V usage is TRBV12-3 or TRBV12-4 and J usage is TRBJ2-3; 8 bases are shared with TRBD2. The CDR3 contains 16 residues. J gave up 5 bases and V 6 bases, and 13 bases lay outside the gene matches. This CDR3 reads CASSPMTGLGGDTQYF. The CDR3 DNA follows: TGTGCCAGCAGCCCTATGACGGGACTAGGGGGAGATACGCAGTATTTT.

The chain has TRBV2 and TRBJ2-1, with 7 bases that match TRBD1. The CDR3 loop spans 14 amino acids. Germline assignment: CDR1 SNHLY and CDR2 FYNNEI. J lost 2 bases, V lost 3 bases, and 1 base had no gene match. CDR3 nucleotide sequence: TGTGCCAGCAGTGAGAGGGGGCCCTACAATGAGCAGTTCTTC. This sequence encodes CASSERGPYNEQFF.

This clonotype was seen more than once but under ten times. The chain couples TRBV4-1 to TRBJ2-1, with D unclear. This CDR3 comprises 15 residues. V was cut by 1 base and J by 4 bases, with 11 bases left in between. Germline loops: CDR1 MGHRA, CDR2 YSYEKL. The CDR3 here is CASSQVEVPYNEQFF. Written as DNA, the CDR3 is TGCGCCAGCAGCCAAGTCGAGGTCCCTTACAATGAGCAGTTCTTC.

This clonotype was seen once. A much larger clone differs from this one at a single base, so this may be a read error. The rearrangement links TRBV19 to TRBJ2-3, with D possibly TRBD2 on 6 matching bases. The V gene lost 6 bases and the J gene lost 6 bases, with 13 bases spanning the gap. Germline V gives CDR1 LNHDA, CDR2 SQIVND (reference sequence). The CDR3 extends over 13 amino acids. Here the CDR3 reads CASSLTRVDTQYF. CDR3 coding DNA: TGTGCCAGTAGCTTGACTAGGGTCGATACGCAGTATTTT.

This clonotype has at least ten counts. This chain joins TRBV7-9 and TRBJ2-1; 14 bases line up with TRBD2. This CDR3 has 15 residues. V lost 6 bases and J lost 8; bases outside the gene matches: 6. Germline CDR1 is SEHNR and CDR2 is FQNEAQ (reference sequence). Here the CDR3 DNA reads TGTGCCAGCAGAGACGGGACTAGCGGGAGTCATGAGCAGTTCTTC. Protein sequence: CASRDGTSGSHEQFF.

This clonotype was observed at least ten times. The DNA of the CDR3 is TGTGCCAGCAATATCCGTTGGACAGGGGGCATTGAGAATGAGCAGTTCTTC. It is translated as CASNIRWTGGIENEQFF. This chain links TRBV12-3 or TRBV12-4 with TRBJ2-1, with 11 bases lining up with TRBD1. The length of the CDR3 is 17 residues. V lost 7 bases to trimming and J lost 7 bases; unmatched junction nucleotides: 15.

There are many counts of this clonotype. The rearrangement joins TRBV7-6 to TRBJ1-1; D is possibly TRBD1 (5 bases). CDR3 size: 15 residues. V gave up 4 bases and J gave up 0 bases, with 12 bases separating them. The V gene's germline CDR1 is SGHVS and CDR2 FNYEAQ. CDR3 in DNA: TGTGCCAGCAGCTCACCCGGGACGCTGAACACTGAAGCTTTCTTT. Residues: CASSSPGTLNTEAFF.

There are many counts of this clonotype. The CDR3 nucleotides are TGTGCCAGTAGTATAGTGCCGGGACAGGGGGAGTTCTTC. Amino acids: CASSIVPGQGEFF. The chain recombines TRBV19 with TRBJ2-1; 11 positions agree with TRBD1. This CDR3 is 13 amino acids long. The germline gives CDR1 LNHDA, CDR2 SQIVND (reference sequence). V lost 1 base, J lost 14 bases, and 4 bases stayed unmatched.

This clonotype came up many times. The rearrangement uses TRBV5-1 and TRBJ2-7, with 10 bases identical to TRBD1. The CDR3 is 13 residues long. Trimming cost V 4 bases and J 4 bases; bases outside gene matches: 2. Germline-derived CDR1 and CDR2 are SGHRS and YFSETQ. CDR3 region: CASSTGQGYEQYF. The CDR3 coding sequence is TGCGCCAGCAGCACGGGACAGGGGTACGAGCAGTACTTC.

This clonotype has ten or more counts. The chain employs TRBV29-1 and TRBJ2-1, with D perhaps matching TRBD1 (5 bases). CDR3 length equals 10 residues. Between the trimmed V and J ends, which lost 4 bases and 8 bases, there was a span of 6 bases. Germline V lookup: CDR1 SQVTM, CDR2 ANQGSEA. The CDR3 nucleotides are TGCAGCGTTGTAGGGGATGAGCAGTTCTTC. Its protein product is CSVVGDEQFF.

Comment on this clonotype: Since a much larger clone is just one base distant, this may be a read error. This chain connects TRBV7-9 to TRBJ2-4, with 11 bases identical to TRBD2. The CDR3 length is 15 residues. The V gene's germline CDR1 is SEHNR and CDR2 FQNEAQ (reference sequence). CDR3 protein: CVSSPRTSGKNIQYF. The CDR3 coding sequence is TGTGTCAGCAGCCCCCGGACTAGCGGGAAAAACATTCAGTACTTC.

This clonotype was picked up many times. V and J are TRBV3-1 and TRBJ2-7; no clear D. Trimming stripped 4 bases from V and 5 bases from J, with 15 bases between. The CDR3 has 14 residues. Germline values: CDR1 LGHDT, CDR2 YNNKEL (reference sequence). CDR3 sequence reads: CASSRIRLGNEQYF. The DNA of the CDR3 is TGTGCCAGCAGCCGGATCCGATTGGGGAACGAGCAGTACTTC.

Remarks on this clonotype: A clone one base away is much larger, so this may be a read error. V usage is TRBV5-1 and J usage is TRBJ2-1; 12 nucleotides line up with TRBD2. Losses at the gene ends were 7 bases for V and 6 bases for J; bases not matched to a gene: 14. The CDR3 consists of 17 residues. Germline CDR1 SGHRS, CDR2 YFSETQ. The DNA for the CDR3 is TGCGCCAGCGGCCCTCAGCTAGCGGGAGGGCTGGGCAATGAGCAGTTCTTC. Translating gives CASGPQLAGGLGNEQFF.

This clonotype was counted many times. The chain employs TRBV5-1 and TRBJ2-5; weak D call: TRBD2 (6 bases). The length of the CDR3 is 12 residues. V gave up 6 bases and J gave up 5 bases, with 11 bases separating them. CDR1 is SGHRS and CDR2 is YFSETQ in the germline V gene. CDR3 region: CASKAGLETQYF. The DNA of the CDR3 is TGCGCCAGCAAGGCGGGGTTGGAGACCCAGTACTTC. The full variable domain, its missing parts supplied by reference TRBV5-1 and TRBJ2-5, is KAGVTQTPRYLIKTRGQQVTLSCSPISGHRSVSWYQQTPGQGLQFLFEYFSETQRNKGNFPGRFSGRQFSNSRSEMNVSTLELGDSALYLCASKAGLETQYFGPGTRLLVL.